This T cell receptor beta chain stems from a study of T-cell memory formation after mild COVID-19. The study, taken as a whole, reports: Clones contracting over day 15 to 85 were CD4/CD8 balanced, with later expanders leaning CD4+.

The CDR3 covers 14 residues. CDR1 is LNHDA and CDR2 is SQIVND in the germline V gene (reference sequence). V was pared by 6 bases and J by 6 bases, with 8 bases of the junction left unmatched. TCRdb passed the 5' RACE reads through MiXCR, listing each CDR3 protein once. The sample yields 530,000 or so distinct CDR3 sequences, about 18% seen once. Turning to this clonotype: What it recognizes is unknown.

The chain has TRBV19 and TRBJ1-5, with 7 bases lining up with TRBD1. This receptor was identified in an adult woman who had mild COVID-19 (a few samples of this study predate the infection). Cell type and time point are not known. What was sequenced was PBMCs or a T cell subset sorted from them (not recorded which). The CDR3: CASRARGYGQPQHF. The DNA for the CDR3 is TGTGCCAGTAGGGCCAGGGGGTATGGTCAGCCCCAGCATTTT.